What follows are 18 T cell receptor beta chains derived from one specimen sequenced in a study of blood T cell repertoires in COVID-19. Profiling relied on immunoSEQ multiplex PCR, and the TCRdb table lists in-frame clones only, not all of them. The sample lists more than 80,000 clones, approximately 86% occurring once. Input material: peripheral blood. All receptors come from a man older than 75 with acute or convalescent COVID-19.

The rearrangement uses TRBV6-5 and TRBJ2-5, with D perhaps TRBD2 (5 bases). The V gene lost 0 bases and the J gene lost 5 bases, with 10 bases spanning the gap. The germline V gene encodes CDR1 MNHEY and CDR2 SVGAGI. This CDR3 contains 14 residues. CDR3 in DNA: TGTGCCAGCAGTTACTCGAAGTCGGGGGAGACCCAGTACTTC. Translation gives CASSYSKSGETQYF.

This chain connects TRBV20-1 to TRBJ2-1; D gene unclear. Looked up from germline, CDR1 is DFQATT and CDR2 is SNEGSKA (reference sequence). The CDR3 runs 10 residues. Between the trimmed V and J ends, which lost 2 bases and 7 bases, there was a span of 3 bases. CDR3 DNA sequence: TGCAGTGCTAGATCTAATGAGCAGTTCTTC. This translates into CSARSNEQFF.

A single count supports this clone. In nucleotides, the CDR3 is TGTGCCAGCAGTGAAGCGCTTCGAGAGGGGGATCAGCCCCAGCATTTT. Protein product: CASSEALREGDQPQHF. The chain couples TRBV6-1 to TRBJ1-5, with D perhaps TRBD1 (6 bases). CDR1 and CDR2 (germline): MNHNS, SASEGT. The CDR3 contains 16 residues. V was trimmed by 0 bases and J by 5 bases, leaving 14 bases between them.

The chain combines TRBV6-2 or TRBV6-3 with TRBJ2-2, with TRBD1 matching over 9 bases. The CDR3 length is 15 residues. CDR1 is MNHEY and CDR2 is SVGEGT in the germline V gene. Unmatched junction bases numbered 2, after V lost 2 bases and J lost 4 bases. CDR3 region: CASSYPGQGTGELFF. CDR3 sequence (DNA): TGTGCCAGCAGTTACCCGGGACAGGGCACCGGGGAGCTGTTTTTT.

This chain uses TRBV6-4 with TRBJ2-3, with D possibly being TRBD1 (5 bases). This CDR3 is built from 14 residues. Germline CDR1 and CDR2: MRHNA and SNTAGT. V dropped 7 bases and J dropped 2 bases, with 13 bases sitting between them. The CDR3 nucleotides are TGTGCCAGCAAGGAAACGACAGTCACAGATACGCAGTATTTT. Translation: CASKETTVTDTQYF.

The chain joins TRBV5-4 to TRBJ2-5, with 8 bases identical to TRBD1. Germline values: CDR1 SGHNT, CDR2 YYREEE (reference sequence). V trimming: 5 bases; J trimming: 2 bases; junction bases outside the gene matches: 8. CDR3 length: 15 amino acids. The CDR3 bases are TGTGCCAGCAGTCGACAGGGGTCGTTACAAGAGACCCAGTACTTC. It yields the protein CASSRQGSLQETQYF.

This clone was detected a few times. The chain combines TRBV19 with TRBJ1-1; D not certain. The CDR3 consists of 16 residues. Deletions cut 4 bases from V and 4 bases from J, with 19 bases between. CDR1 and CDR2 from the germline V gene are LNHDA and SQIVND (reference sequence). DNA for the CDR3: TGTGCCAGTAGTACTCTCCCGGGTCTGCAAGGCACTGAAGCTTTCTTT. It is translated as CASSTLPGLQGTEAFF.

V is TRBV9 and J is TRBJ2-7; D is uncertain. Trimming cost V 4 bases and J 3 bases, with 11 bases left between them. This CDR3 has 13 residues. From germline, CDR1 is SGDLS and CDR2 YYNGEE. The CDR3, as DNA: TGTGCCAGCAGCTCCCCCCCCAGCTACGAGCAGTACTTC. Translated, it gives CASSSPPSYEQYF.

V gene TRBV19 combines with J gene TRBJ2-1; possibly TRBD2 for D (5 bases). CDR3 length: 12 residues. From germline, CDR1 is LNHDA and CDR2 SQIVND (reference sequence). The V end was cut by 6 bases, the J end by 10 bases, with 13 bases between. The CDR3 region is CASRGESHEQFF. The CDR3 nucleotides read TGTGCCAGTAGGGGAGAATCGCACGAGCAGTTCTTC.

The DNA for the CDR3 is TGTGCCAGTCGAAAGGGGACAGGCCCCACAGATACGCAGTATTTT. The encoded protein is CASRKGTGPTDTQYF. The V and J genes are TRBV19 and TRBJ2-3, with TRBD1 matching 8 bases. In germline, CDR1 is LNHDA, CDR2 SQIVND (reference sequence). The CDR3 consists of 15 residues. V lost 8 bases to trimming and J lost 2 bases; unmatched junction nucleotides: 9.

This clone has a handful of counts. CDR3 nucleotides: TGCAGCGTGAGAGGGTTGAGAACGGTGGGAAAACCAACTAATGAAAAACTGTTTTTT. It codes for CSVRGLRTVGKPTNEKLFF. This chain links TRBV29-1 with TRBJ1-4; D is undetermined. The ends were cut back, 6 bases at V and 0 bases at J, with 26 bases in the middle. The length of the CDR3 is 19 residues. Germline V lookup: CDR1 SQVTM, CDR2 ANQGSEA.

This chain joins TRBV25-1 and TRBJ2-5, with 10 bases fitting TRBD2. Germline-derived CDR1 and CDR2 are MGHDK and SYGVNS. The CDR3 loop spans 17 amino acids. J gave up 0 bases and V 1 base, and 5 bases lay outside the gene matches. CDR3 sequence: CASSESLAGLNQETQYF. DNA for the CDR3: TGTGCCAGCAGTGAATCACTAGCGGGACTCAACCAAGAGACCCAGTACTTC.

The V call is TRBV19, the J call TRBJ2-7; no clear D. This CDR3 region has 15 residues. The germline gives CDR1 LNHDA, CDR2 SQIVND (reference sequence). Trimming removed 2 bases from V and 2 bases from J, with 13 bases in between. The CDR3 loop reads CASSIQATLTYEQYF. DNA for the CDR3: TGTGCCAGTAGTATACAGGCTACCCTCACCTACGAGCAGTACTTC. Variable domain in full (rest from reference TRBV19 and TRBJ2-7): DGGITQSPKYLFRKEGQNVTLSCEQNLNHDAMYWYRQDPGQGLRLIYYSQIVNDFQKGDIAEGYSVSREKKESFPLTVTSAQKNPTAFYLCASSIQATLTYEQYFGPGTRLTVT.

The rearrangement joins TRBV5-4 to TRBJ1-2; 7 bases are a match to TRBD1. Germline CDR1 is SGHNT and CDR2 is YYREEE (reference sequence). This CDR3 has 19 residues. V lost 3 bases and J lost 0; bases outside the gene matches: 17. The CDR3: CASSSGEFWDSSANYGYTF. CDR3 sequence (DNA): TGTGCCAGCAGCTCGGGGGAATTCTGGGACAGTTCGGCTAACTATGGCTACACCTTC.

The V call is TRBV18, the J call TRBJ2-2; 7 nucleotides match TRBD1. CDR1 is KGHSH, CDR2 LQKENI, per germline. J lost 3 bases, V lost 4 bases, and 5 bases had no gene match. This CDR3 region has 15 residues. This chain's CDR3 is CASSLRQGDTGELFF. In DNA form, the CDR3 reads TGTGCCAGCTCACTACGACAGGGAGACACCGGGGAGCTGTTTTTT. Together with reference TRBV18 and TRBJ2-2, the CDR3 gives the full variable domain: NAGVMQNPRHLVRRRGQEARLRCSPMKGHSHVYWYRQLPEEGLKFMVYLQKENIIDESGMPKERFSAEFPKEGPSILRIQQVVRGDSAAYFCASSLRQGDTGELFFGEGSRLTVL.

The J gene is TRBJ2-7, the V gene TRBV6-5; D remains unclear. Deletions cut 0 bases from V and 2 bases from J, with 8 bases between. Germline CDR1 reads MNHEY; CDR2 reads SVGAGI. This CDR3 has 14 residues. The CDR3 loop reads CASSYSSDTYEQYF. CDR3 DNA sequence: TGTGCCAGCAGTTACTCCTCAGACACCTACGAGCAGTACTTC.

The V call is TRBV6-5, the J call TRBJ2-4; 7 nucleotides match TRBD2. The CDR3 consists of 14 residues. V shed 5 bases and J 5 bases; nucleotides not matched to a gene: 6. In germline, CDR1 is MNHEY, CDR2 SVGAGI. CDR3 amino acids: CASSRGTTENIQYF. The CDR3, as DNA: TGTGCCAGCAGTCGGGGGACTACCGAAAACATTCAGTACTTC.

V is TRBV7-2 and J is TRBJ2-1; D is unclear. Trimming cost V 1 base and J 5 bases, with 9 bases left between them. This CDR3 is built from 14 residues. Germline CDR1 and CDR2: SGHTA and FQGNSA. Here the CDR3 reads CASSLGSQNNEQFF. As DNA, the CDR3 is TGTGCCAGCAGCTTAGGCTCACAGAACAATGAGCAGTTCTTC.